These 14 T cell receptor beta chains were sequenced from one sample in a study of beta chain features in type 1 diabetes. Of the isolated RNA, all was reverse transcribed, and so the sequenced material was expressed TCRB transcripts. The protocol was immunoSEQ multiplex PCR, while the TCRdb copy is restricted to in-frame clones and leaves out a portion. The data contain 500,000 to 850,000 clones, about 14% of them singletons. Their antigens remain unidentified. The study's findings and limits: When Type 1 diabetes patients were examined, their TCRB CDR3s proved moderately but significantly shorter in all four CD4+ subsets.

Sequenced material: naive CD4+ T cells from blood. Source of these receptors: a man aged 18 to 30 with type 1 diabetes.

The chain employs TRBV28 and TRBJ1-1; D call uncertain. V was clipped by 3 bases and J by 1 base, with 3 bases between them. CDR1 MDHEN and CDR2 SYDVKM come from the germline V gene. The CDR3 has 12 residues. CDR3 amino acids: CASSFKNTEAFF. DNA for the CDR3: TGTGCCAGCAGTTTTAAGAACACTGAAGCTTTCTTT.

There are a few counts of this clone. The gene calls are TRBV30 and TRBJ1-5, with TRBD1 matching 12 bases. Germline loops: CDR1 GTSNPN, CDR2 SVGIG (reference sequence). The CDR3 length is 18 residues. J gave up 3 bases and V 2 bases, and 11 bases lay outside the gene matches. CDR3: CAWSPRDRGQGDNQPQHF. DNA for the CDR3: TGTGCCTGGAGTCCCCGGGACAGGGGGCAAGGAGACAATCAGCCCCAGCATTTT.

This clone was detected a few times. This chain links TRBV4-3 with TRBJ2-7; tentatively, D is TRBD2 (6 bases). Trimming took off 3 bases at V and 2 bases at J, with 14 bases between the two ends. The CDR3 consists of 15 residues. Looked up from germline, CDR1 is LGHNA and CDR2 is YSLEER. The CDR3 DNA sequence: TGCGCCAGCAGCCAGGGTCCGGGGGAAACCTACGAGCAGTACTTC. Protein sequence: CASSQGPGETYEQYF.

This clone has more than one count but fewer than ten. This chain links TRBV5-5 with TRBJ1-2; possibly TRBD1 for D (6 bases). Trimming removed 2 bases at V and 8 bases at J, with 16 bases between. CDR1 is SGHKS and CDR2 is YYEKEE in the germline V gene (reference sequence). The CDR3 is made up of 14 amino acids. CDR3 in amino acids: CASSFGQPSIGYTF. CDR3 in DNA: TGTGCCAGCAGCTTTGGACAGCCTTCTATCGGCTACACCTTC. The whole variable domain, remainder taken from reference TRBV5-5 and TRBJ1-2, is DAGVTQSPTHLIKTRGQQVTLRCSPISGHKSVSWYQQVLGQGPQFIFQYYEKEERGRGNFPDRFSARQFPNYSSELNVNALLLGDSALYLCASSFGQPSIGYTFGSGTRLTVV.

With respect to this clone: Mismatch with germline at one junction end may stem from a read error. The J gene is TRBJ1-1, the V gene TRBV15; the match to TRBD1 covers 7 bases. Germline CDR1 and CDR2: LNHNV and YYDKDF (reference sequence). This CDR3 comprises 11 residues. The CDR3: CATSSRDSLTF. DNA for the CDR3: TGTGCCACCAGCTCTCGGGACAGCCTCACTTTT.

The CDR3 spells CASSFPREYHYEQYF. For the CDR3, the DNA is TGTGCCAGCAGTTTCCCCCGGGAGTACCACTACGAGCAGTACTTC. The rearrangement links TRBV27 to TRBJ2-7; D perhaps matches TRBD2 (6 bases). The CDR3 covers 15 residues. CDR1 and CDR2 from the germline V gene are MNHEY and SMNVEV (reference sequence). The V gene lost 3 bases and the J gene lost 3 bases, with 15 bases spanning the gap.

The chain is built from TRBV9 and TRBJ1-2, with 7 bases that match TRBD1. Unmatched junction bases numbered 3, after V lost 0 bases and J lost 4 bases. The CDR3 is made up of 14 amino acids. Germline-derived CDR1 and CDR2 are SGDLS and YYNGEE. The CDR3 DNA sequence: TGTGCCAGCAGCGTAGGCCAGGGGGGCTATGGCTACACCTTC. It specifies CASSVGQGGYGYTF.

J is TRBJ1-2 and V is TRBV5-6; 7 nucleotides align to TRBD1. V dropped 5 bases and J dropped 0; count of bases not matched to a gene: 4. Germline lookup yields CDR1 SGHDT and CDR2 YYEEEE. This CDR3 comprises 14 residues. The CDR3 region is CASRLRGTNYGYTF. CDR3 nucleotide sequence: TGTGCCAGCAGGCTCAGGGGGACTAACTATGGCTACACCTTC.

This clone was found a few times. The chain's CDR3 is CASQGQGALTVTF. The CDR3 coding sequence is TGTGCCTCCCAGGGACAGGGGGCGCTGACGGTCACCTTC. The chain joins TRBV30 to TRBJ1-2; 12 nucleotides align to TRBD1. CDR1 is GTSNPN, CDR2 SVGIG, per germline (reference sequence). This CDR3 is built from 13 residues. V was clipped by 7 bases and J by 13 bases; unmatched bases: 13.

This clone was counted a few times. The chain couples TRBV9 to TRBJ2-2, with 7 bases aligning to TRBD2. V lost 1 base to trimming and J lost 4 bases; unmatched junction nucleotides: 4. CDR3 length: 15 amino acids. The germline V gene encodes CDR1 SGDLS and CDR2 YYNGEE. The CDR3 bases are TGTGCCAGCAGCGTACTCCCGGGAGGCACCGGGGAGCTGTTTTTT. As protein: CASSVLPGGTGELFF. Supplemented by reference TRBV9 and TRBJ2-2, the full variable domain reads DSGVTQTPKHLITATGQRVTLRCSPRSGDLSVYWYQQSLDQGLQFLIQYYNGEERAKGNILERFSAQQFPDLHSELNLSSLELGDSALYFCASSVLPGGTGELFFGEGSRLTVL.

V gene TRBV5-1 combines with J gene TRBJ2-5; D call uncertain. This CDR3 has 11 residues. The germline gives CDR1 SGHRS, CDR2 YFSETQ. Deletions cut 4 bases from V and 5 bases from J, with 6 bases between. The CDR3 DNA sequence: TGCGCCAGCAGCGCCAGGGAGACCCAGTACTTC. Protein product: CASSARETQYF.

In DNA form, the CDR3 reads TGCGCCAGCTCTACTACCTCTGGGGCCAACGTCCTGACTTTC. Translation: CASSTTSGANVLTF. The V and J genes are TRBV5-1 and TRBJ2-6; no clear D. V lost 7 bases to trimming and J lost 0 bases, with 8 bases between them. Germline V CDR1 and CDR2: SGHRS, YFSETQ. The CDR3 spans 14 residues.

This clone came up a few times. This rearrangement joins TRBV5-1 to TRBJ2-3, with D possibly being TRBD2 (5 bases). CDR3 length: 13 residues. Per germline, CDR1 SGHRS and CDR2 YFSETQ. Trimming took off 5 bases at V and 2 bases at J, with 9 bases between the two ends. The CDR3 DNA is TGCGCCAGCAGTCGGACTCTCACAGATACGCAGTATTTT. Translating it yields CASSRTLTDTQYF.

V usage is TRBV2 and J usage is TRBJ1-6; D possibly corresponds to TRBD1 (6 bases). This CDR3 spans 11 amino acids. The V end was cut by 4 bases, the J end by 12 bases, with 7 bases between. CDR1 is SNHLY, CDR2 FYNNEI, per germline. The CDR3 DNA reads as TGTGCCAGCAGTGTCAGGGGACCCCTCCACTTT. It codes for CASSVRGPLHF.